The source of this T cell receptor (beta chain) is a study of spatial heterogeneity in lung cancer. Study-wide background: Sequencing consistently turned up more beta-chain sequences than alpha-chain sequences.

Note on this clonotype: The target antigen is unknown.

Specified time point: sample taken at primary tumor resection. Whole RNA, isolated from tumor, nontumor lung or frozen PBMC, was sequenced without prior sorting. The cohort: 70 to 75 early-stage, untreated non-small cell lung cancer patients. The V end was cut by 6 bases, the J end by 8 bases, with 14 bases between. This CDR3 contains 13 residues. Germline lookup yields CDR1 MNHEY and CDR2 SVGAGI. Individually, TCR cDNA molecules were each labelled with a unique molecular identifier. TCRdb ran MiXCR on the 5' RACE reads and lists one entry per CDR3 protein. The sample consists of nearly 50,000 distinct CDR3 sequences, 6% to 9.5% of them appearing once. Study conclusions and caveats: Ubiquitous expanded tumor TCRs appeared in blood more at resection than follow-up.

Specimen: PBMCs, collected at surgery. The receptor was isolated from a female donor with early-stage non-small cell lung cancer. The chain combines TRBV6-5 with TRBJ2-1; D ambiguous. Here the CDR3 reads CASSKAVSHEQFF. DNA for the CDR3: TGTGCCAGCAGCAAGGCGGTGAGTCATGAGCAGTTCTTC.